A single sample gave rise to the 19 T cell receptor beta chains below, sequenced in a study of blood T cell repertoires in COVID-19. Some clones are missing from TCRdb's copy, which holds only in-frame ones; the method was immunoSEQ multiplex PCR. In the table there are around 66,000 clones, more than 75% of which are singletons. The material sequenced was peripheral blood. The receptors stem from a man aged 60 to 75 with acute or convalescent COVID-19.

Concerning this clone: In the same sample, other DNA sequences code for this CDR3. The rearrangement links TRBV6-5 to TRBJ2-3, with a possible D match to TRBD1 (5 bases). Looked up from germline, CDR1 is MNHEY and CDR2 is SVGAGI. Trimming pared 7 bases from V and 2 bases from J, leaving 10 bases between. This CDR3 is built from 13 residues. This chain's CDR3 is CASTDSSTDTQYF. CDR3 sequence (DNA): TGTGCCAGCACCGACAGTTCCACAGATACGCAGTATTTT.

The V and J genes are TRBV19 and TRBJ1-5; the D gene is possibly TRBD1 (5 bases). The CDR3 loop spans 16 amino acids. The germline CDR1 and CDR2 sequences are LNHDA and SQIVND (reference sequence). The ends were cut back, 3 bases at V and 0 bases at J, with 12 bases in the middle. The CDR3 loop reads CASSMTDQYSNQPQHF. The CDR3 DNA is TGTGCCAGTAGTATGACAGATCAATATAGCAATCAGCCCCAGCATTTT. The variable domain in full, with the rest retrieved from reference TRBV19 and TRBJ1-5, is DGGITQSPKYLFRKEGQNVTLSCEQNLNHDAMYWYRQDPGQGLRLIYYSQIVNDFQKGDIAEGYSVSREKKESFPLTVTSAQKNPTAFYLCASSMTDQYSNQPQHFGDGTRLSIL.

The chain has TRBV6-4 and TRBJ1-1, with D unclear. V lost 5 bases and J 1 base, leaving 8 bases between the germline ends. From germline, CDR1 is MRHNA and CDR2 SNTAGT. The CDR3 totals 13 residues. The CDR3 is CASSKEQNTEAFF. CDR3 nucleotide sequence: TGTGCCAGCAGTAAAGAACAGAACACTGAAGCTTTCTTT.

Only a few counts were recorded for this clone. The CDR3 region has the DNA TGTGCCAGCGGCCAGATGGTAAACACTGAAGCTTTCTTT. It yields the protein CASGQMVNTEAFF. The chain recombines TRBV5-5 with TRBJ1-1; D is undetermined. V dropped 7 bases and J dropped 2 bases, with 12 bases sitting between them. CDR1 and CDR2 from the germline V gene are SGHKS and YYEKEE (reference sequence). CDR3 length: 13 amino acids.

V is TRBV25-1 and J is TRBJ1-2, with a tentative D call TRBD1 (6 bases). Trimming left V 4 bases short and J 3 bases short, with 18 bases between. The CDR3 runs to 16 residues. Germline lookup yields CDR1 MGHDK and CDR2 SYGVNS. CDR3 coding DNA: TGTGCCAGCAGTGCTCTAGCGGGAGGGGGGGACTATGGCTACACCTTC. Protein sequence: CASSALAGGGDYGYTF.

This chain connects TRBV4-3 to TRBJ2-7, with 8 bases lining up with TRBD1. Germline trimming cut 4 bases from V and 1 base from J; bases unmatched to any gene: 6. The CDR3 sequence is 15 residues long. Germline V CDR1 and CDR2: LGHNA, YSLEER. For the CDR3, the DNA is TGCGCCAGCAGCCGTAACAGGGGGGAGTCCTACGAGCAGTACTTC. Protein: CASSRNRGESYEQYF.

As DNA, the CDR3 is TGTGCCAGCAGCGACAGGGGGTTCTATGGCTACACCTTC. Its protein is CASSDRGFYGYTF. V is TRBV7-6 and J is TRBJ1-2; 9 nucleotides agree with TRBD1. The CDR3 is 13 residues long. The V and J ends lost 5 bases and 4 bases, in that order; junction bases with no gene match: 2. Per the germline V gene, CDR1 is SGHVS and CDR2 is FNYEAQ.

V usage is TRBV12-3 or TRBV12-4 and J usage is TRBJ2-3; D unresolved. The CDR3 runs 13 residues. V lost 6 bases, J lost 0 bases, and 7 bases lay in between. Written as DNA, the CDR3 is TGTGCCAGCAGCCTTCCTAGCACAGATACGCAGTATTTT. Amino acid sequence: CASSLPSTDTQYF.

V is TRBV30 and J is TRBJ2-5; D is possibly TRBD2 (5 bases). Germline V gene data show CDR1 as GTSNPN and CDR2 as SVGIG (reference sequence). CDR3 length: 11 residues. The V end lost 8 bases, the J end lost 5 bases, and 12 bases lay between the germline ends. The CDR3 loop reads CARKEDETQYF. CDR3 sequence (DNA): TGTGCCCGTAAGGAGGATGAGACCCAGTACTTC.

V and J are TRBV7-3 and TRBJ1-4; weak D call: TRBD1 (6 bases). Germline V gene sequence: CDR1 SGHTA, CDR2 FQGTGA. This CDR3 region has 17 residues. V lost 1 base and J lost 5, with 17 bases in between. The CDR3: CASSLISGQYLNEKLFF. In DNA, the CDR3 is TGTGCCAGCAGCTTAATATCCGGACAGTACTTAAATGAAAAACTGTTTTTT. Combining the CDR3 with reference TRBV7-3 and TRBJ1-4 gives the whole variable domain GAGVSQTPSNKVTEKGKYVELRCDPISGHTALYWYRQSLGQGPEFLIYFQGTGAADDSGLPNDRFFAVRPEGSVSTLKIQRTERGDSAVYLCASSLISGQYLNEKLFFGSGTQLSVL.

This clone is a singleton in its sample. The CDR3 here is CASSGPTGVEAFF. Here the CDR3 DNA reads TGTGCCAGCAGCGGCCCGACAGGGGTGGAGGCTTTCTTT. The chain joins TRBV9 to TRBJ1-1, with 8 bases fitting TRBD1. Germline CDR1 reads SGDLS; CDR2 reads YYNGEE. Trimming at V came to 3 bases and at J to 11 bases, leaving 9 bases not matched to a gene. The CDR3 runs 13 residues.

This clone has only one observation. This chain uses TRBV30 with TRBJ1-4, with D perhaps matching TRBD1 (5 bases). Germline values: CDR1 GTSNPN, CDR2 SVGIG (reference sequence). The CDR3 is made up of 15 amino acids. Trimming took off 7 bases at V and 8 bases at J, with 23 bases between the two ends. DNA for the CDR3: TGTGCCTCCGAAGAACCCGACGGCGGGGGGGAAAAACTGTTTTTT. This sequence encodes CASEEPDGGGEKLFF. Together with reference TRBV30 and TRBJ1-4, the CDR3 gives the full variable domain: SQTIHQWPATLVQPVGSPLSLECTVEGTSNPNLYWYRQAAGRGLQLLFYSVGIGQISSEVPQNLSASRPQDRQFILSSKKLLLSDSGFYLCASEEPDGGGEKLFFGSGTQLSVL.

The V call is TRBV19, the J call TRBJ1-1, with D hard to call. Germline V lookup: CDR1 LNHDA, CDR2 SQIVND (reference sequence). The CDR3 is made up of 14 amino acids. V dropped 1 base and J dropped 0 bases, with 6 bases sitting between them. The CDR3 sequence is CASSIGSLNTEAFF. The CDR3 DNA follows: TGTGCCAGTAGTATAGGTAGTCTGAACACTGAAGCTTTCTTT.

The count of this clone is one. CDR3 nucleotide sequence: TGCGCCAGCAGCTTGGCCCGGACTAGTCGCGACAATGAGCAGTTCTTC. Residues: CASSLARTSRDNEQFF. This rearrangement joins TRBV5-1 to TRBJ2-1; 7 bases match TRBD2. The CDR3 covers 16 residues. In germline, CDR1 is SGHRS, CDR2 YFSETQ. With 0 bases clipped from V and 5 bases from J, the junction kept 8 bases outside the gene matches.

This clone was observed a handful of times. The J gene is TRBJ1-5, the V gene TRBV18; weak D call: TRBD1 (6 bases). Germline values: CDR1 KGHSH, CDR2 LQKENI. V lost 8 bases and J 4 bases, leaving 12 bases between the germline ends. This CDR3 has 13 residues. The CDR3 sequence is CASQGRDNQPQHF. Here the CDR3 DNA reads TGTGCCAGCCAGGGGCGCGATAATCAGCCCCAGCATTTT.

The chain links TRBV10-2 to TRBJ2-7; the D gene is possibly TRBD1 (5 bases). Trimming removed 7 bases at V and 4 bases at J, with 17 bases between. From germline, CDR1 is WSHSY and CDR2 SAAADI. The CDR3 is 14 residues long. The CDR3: CASNPEDRGYEQYF. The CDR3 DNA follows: TGCGCCAGCAACCCCGAAGACAGAGGATACGAGCAGTACTTC.

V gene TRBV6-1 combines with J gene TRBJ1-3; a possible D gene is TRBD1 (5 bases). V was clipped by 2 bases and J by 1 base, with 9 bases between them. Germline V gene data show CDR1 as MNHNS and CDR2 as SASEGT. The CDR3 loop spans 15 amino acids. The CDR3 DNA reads TGTGCCAGCAGTGAAAGTCCAGGGTCTGGAAACACCATATATTTT. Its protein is CASSESPGSGNTIYF.

The CDR3 nucleotides are TGTGTTACGGGTCGGAACACCGGGGAGCTGTTTTTT. Its protein is CVTGRNTGELFF. The chain combines TRBV12-3 or TRBV12-4 with TRBJ2-2, with unresolved D. This CDR3 spans 12 amino acids.

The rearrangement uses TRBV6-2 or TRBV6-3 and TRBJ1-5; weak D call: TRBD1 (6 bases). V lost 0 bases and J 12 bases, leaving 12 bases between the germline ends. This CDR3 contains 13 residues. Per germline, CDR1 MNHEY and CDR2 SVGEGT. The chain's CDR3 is CASSYSGGRVQHF. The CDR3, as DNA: TGTGCCAGCAGTTACTCGGGGGGGCGTGTCCAGCATTTT.